This T cell receptor (beta chain) was recovered during a study of T cell responses to AZD1222 COVID-19 vaccine. Notes on the study in general: Clonal diversity was possibly underestimated; the donors were predominantly white British and more often female. Among vaccine-associated CD4 TCRs, coverage spanned spike, with dominance at 160-218 and 743-854. Nearly half of the spike-specific TCRs reportedly recognize variant regions that carry no mutations.

Measured with immunoSEQ multiplex PCR; TCRdb has only the in-frame clones, and not every one. The repertoire holds around 92,000 clones, approximately 91% seen once, with 22% in the top ten. The germline V and J ends were trimmed by 7 bases and 0 bases, with 12 bases remaining between them. CDR3 length equals 14 residues. The V gene's germline CDR1 is SNHLY and CDR2 FYNNEI. Details on this clone: Its antigen is not known.

The chain links TRBV2 to TRBJ1-1, with D unresolved. This material consisted of peripheral blood, taken on day 0 of AZD1222 vaccination. The sequence was obtained from an adult in good health. Here the CDR3 DNA reads TGTGCCAGCAAGGTGGGCGGGGTGAACACTGAAGCTTTCTTT. This translates into CASKVGGVNTEAFF.